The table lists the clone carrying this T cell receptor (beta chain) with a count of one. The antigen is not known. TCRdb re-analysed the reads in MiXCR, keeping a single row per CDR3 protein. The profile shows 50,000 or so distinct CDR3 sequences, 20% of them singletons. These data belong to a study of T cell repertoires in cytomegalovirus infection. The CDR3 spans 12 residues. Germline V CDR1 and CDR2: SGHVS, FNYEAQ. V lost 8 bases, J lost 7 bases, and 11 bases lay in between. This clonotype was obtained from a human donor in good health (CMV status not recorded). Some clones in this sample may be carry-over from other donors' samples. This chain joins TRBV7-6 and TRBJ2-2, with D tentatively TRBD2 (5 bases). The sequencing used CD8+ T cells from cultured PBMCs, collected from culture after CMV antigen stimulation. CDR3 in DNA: TGTGCCAGCTCTCCTAGCCACGGGGAGCTGTTTTTT. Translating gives CASSPSHGELFF.